Presented here are 25 T cell receptor beta chains from one specimen sequenced in a study of beta chain features in type 1 diabetes (dated by TCRdb to 2017 to 2018). The library came from the immunoSEQ multiplex PCR assay. The High Capacity cDNA Reverse Transcription Kit was used to reverse transcribe all of the isolated RNA, meaning that expressed TCRB transcripts were what got sequenced. TCRdb re-hosts the immuneACCESS table, in-frame sequences only. Its copies lack some clones; in the studies checked, an unresolved V gene accounts for under half of them, and the cause for the rest is not known. The sample contains about 16,000 clones, 55% of them found a single time. The ten largest clones take up over 0.4% of the sample. The specimen sequenced was stem cell memory CD4+ T cells from blood. In light of the paper, this sample's cell subset or site label describes: stem cell-like memory CD4+ T cells. The receptors come from a young woman in good health.

The rearrangement joins TRBV7-8 to TRBJ2-1; TRBD2 matches at 10 bases. The germline CDR1 and CDR2 sequences are SGHVS and FQNEAQ. The CDR3 consists of 15 residues. V shed 3 bases and J 4 bases; nucleotides not matched to a gene: 3. The CDR3 reads CASSLSSGSYNEQFF. CDR3 in DNA: TGTGCCAGCAGCTTGTCTAGCGGGAGTTACAATGAGCAGTTCTTC.

The chain recombines TRBV7-6 with TRBJ2-1; 9 nucleotides match TRBD1. Germline values: CDR1 SGHVS, CDR2 FNYEAQ. V lost 2 bases to trimming and J lost 4 bases; unmatched junction nucleotides: 9. This CDR3 is 17 amino acids long. CDR3 sequence reads: CASSLILRDRVYNEQFF. The CDR3 DNA follows: TGTGCCAGCAGCTTAATTTTACGGGACAGGGTTTACAATGAGCAGTTCTTC.

This clone was observed a few times. CDR3 loop: CASSLIGGSHTEAFF. The CDR3 nucleotides are TGTGCCAGCAGCTTAATAGGAGGTAGTCACACTGAAGCTTTCTTT. The chain is built from TRBV7-3 and TRBJ1-1, with D unclear. The CDR3 totals 15 residues. Germline V lookup: CDR1 SGHTA, CDR2 FQGTGA. V was cut by 1 base and J by 3 bases, with 12 bases left in between.

The CDR3 sequence: CASSSPVLSYEQYF. CDR3 nucleotides: TGTGCCAGCAGTTCCCCGGTTTTGTCCTACGAGCAGTACTTC. This chain joins TRBV6-6 and TRBJ2-7; D not resolved. The CDR3 spans 14 residues. Trimming took 4 bases from V and 1 from J, leaving 11 bases between them. The germline V gene encodes CDR1 MNHNY and CDR2 SVGAGI (reference sequence).

This sequence joins TRBV20-1 and TRBJ2-3; D unresolved. V was clipped by 1 base and J by 6 bases, with 5 bases between them. CDR1 and CDR2 (germline): DFQATT, SNEGSKA (reference sequence). CDR3 size: 11 residues. The CDR3 spells CSARARDTQYF. In DNA form, the CDR3 reads TGCAGTGCTAGAGCGCGGGATACGCAGTATTTT.

This clone was seen a few times. The rearrangement uses TRBV18 and TRBJ1-3, with D unresolved. Germline V gene lookup returns CDR1 KGHSH and CDR2 LQKENI. Trimming pared 5 bases from V and 4 bases from J, leaving 12 bases between. There are 14 residues in the CDR3. This CDR3 is CASSTRGAGNTIYF. The CDR3 region has the DNA TGTGCCAGCTCAACCCGGGGAGCGGGAAACACCATATATTTT. Full variable domain (missing parts from reference TRBV18 and TRBJ1-3): NAGVMQNPRHLVRRRGQEARLRCSPMKGHSHVYWYRQLPEEGLKFMVYLQKENIIDESGMPKERFSAEFPKEGPSILRIQQVVRGDSAAYFCASSTRGAGNTIYFGEGSWLTVV.

This clone was seen a handful of times. The CDR3, as DNA: TGTGCCAGCAGTAGGACAGGGGGCCACACCTACGAGCAGTACTTC. Translating gives CASSRTGGHTYEQYF. The chain employs TRBV27 and TRBJ2-7; 11 bases fit TRBD1. The CDR3 contains 15 residues. The junction had 5 bases not matched to a gene; V was cut back by 5 bases and J by 2 bases. Germline CDR1 reads MNHEY; CDR2 reads SMNVEV (reference sequence).

This clone was observed once. V is TRBV5-1 and J is TRBJ2-1; D unresolved. V lost 8 bases to trimming and J lost 4 bases, with 16 bases between them. From germline, CDR1 is SGHRS and CDR2 YFSETQ. The CDR3 has 14 amino acids. This CDR3 is CASRPTPGYNEQFF. The CDR3 DNA follows: TGCGCCAGTCGACCTACTCCAGGTTACAATGAGCAGTTCTTC.

This clone was found a few times. This chain links TRBV30 with TRBJ2-1; 11 bases align to TRBD2. From germline, CDR1 is GTSNPN and CDR2 SVGIG (reference sequence). There are 13 residues in the CDR3. The V and J ends lost 6 bases and 7 bases, in that order; junction bases with no gene match: 5. CDR3 loop: CACLLAGVNEQFF. CDR3 coding DNA: TGTGCCTGCCTACTAGCGGGAGTAAATGAGCAGTTCTTC.

The table lists this clone with a few counts. The chain uses TRBV7-2 and TRBJ2-3; TRBD2 matches 7 bases. The V gene's germline CDR1 is SGHTA and CDR2 FQGNSA. With V trimmed by 6 bases and J by 5 bases, 8 bases remained unmatched. There are 14 residues in the CDR3. CDR3 DNA: TGTGCCAGCAGTAAACAGTGGGGGGGAGATACGCAGTATTTT. It is translated as CASSKQWGGDTQYF.

In its sample, this clone was seen a few times. V gene TRBV5-1 combines with J gene TRBJ2-1, with D hard to call. Trimming removed 2 bases from V and 8 bases from J, with 14 bases in between. Germline CDR1 is SGHRS and CDR2 is YFSETQ. This CDR3 is 14 amino acids long. The CDR3, as DNA: TGCGCCAGCAGCTTCCCAGCAGAGCGACATGAGCAGTTCTTC. Protein: CASSFPAERHEQFF. The full variable domain, its missing parts supplied by reference TRBV5-1 and TRBJ2-1, is KAGVTQTPRYLIKTRGQQVTLSCSPISGHRSVSWYQQTPGQGLQFLFEYFSETQRNKGNFPGRFSGRQFSNSRSEMNVSTLELGDSALYLCASSFPAERHEQFFGPGTRLTVL.

This rearrangement joins TRBV6-5 to TRBJ1-1, with 10 bases aligning to TRBD1. V dropped 5 bases and J dropped 3; count of bases not matched to a gene: 6. The CDR3 loop spans 15 amino acids. Germline V lookup: CDR1 MNHEY, CDR2 SVGAGI. CDR3 sequence (DNA): TGTGCCAGCAGTAGGACAGGGGGACGGTACACTGAAGCTTTCTTT. Amino acids: CASSRTGGRYTEAFF.

This chain joins TRBV21-1 and TRBJ2-1; no DNA check was done on the table's D call, TRBD2. TRBV21-1 is labeled a pseudogene. The CDR3 runs to 19 residues. DNA for the CDR3: TGTGCCAGCAGCTATTCGGCTAGCGGGGGGGCTTTATCCTGGGAGGGGCAGTTCTTC. Protein product: CASSYSASGGALSWEGQFF.

For this clone: Mismatch with germline at one junction end may stem from a read error. The chain combines TRBV9 with TRBJ2-2; TRBD1 matches 7 bases. This CDR3 is built from 16 residues. CDR1 SGDLS and CDR2 YYNGEE come from the germline V gene. This CDR3 reads CASSFAQGPNTGELFF. CDR3 nucleotides: TGTGCCAGCAGCTTCGCACAGGGGCCGAATACCGGGGAGCTGTTTTTT.

The rearrangement links TRBV11-3 to TRBJ2-1; TRBD2 is a possible D gene (5 bases). V was cut by 5 bases and J by 5 bases, with 16 bases left in between. From germline, CDR1 is SGHNT and CDR2 YENEEA. The CDR3 totals 15 residues. The CDR3 DNA is TGTGCCAGCAGCGCGGTCGGGGTGTCTCACAATGAGCAGTTCTTC. Protein product: CASSAVGVSHNEQFF.

Only one count was recorded for this clone. The V gene is TRBV11-2, the J gene TRBJ2-6; TRBD1 agrees at 9 bases. This CDR3 contains 18 residues. V lost 4 bases, J lost 0 bases, and 7 bases stayed unmatched. The germline V gene encodes CDR1 SGHAT and CDR2 FQNNGV. The CDR3 coding sequence is TGTGCCAGCAGCTCGAGGACAGGGGTCACCTCTGGGGCCAACGTCCTGACTTTC. Translating it yields CASSSRTGVTSGANVLTF.

The chain joins TRBV5-1 to TRBJ2-7; 9 bases align to TRBD1. In germline, CDR1 is SGHRS, CDR2 YFSETQ. V lost 2 bases to trimming and J lost 4 bases; unmatched junction nucleotides: 1. The CDR3 consists of 13 residues. This CDR3 is CASSFDRGYEQYF. DNA of the CDR3: TGCGCCAGCAGCTTCGACAGGGGGTACGAGCAGTACTTC.

A few counts support this clone. The genes are TRBV11-2 and TRBJ2-7, with TRBD1 as a possible D gene (6 bases). Germline CDR1 and CDR2: SGHAT and FQNNGV. V was pared by 5 bases and J by 2 bases, with 22 bases between. This CDR3 is built from 17 residues. CDR3 DNA: TGTGCCAGCAGCCCAACGACTCGTACAGGGTATCCCTACGAGCAGTACTTC. Its translation is CASSPTTRTGYPYEQYF.

This chain connects TRBV27 to TRBJ1-6; 7 bases fit TRBD1. V was clipped by 6 bases and J by 10 bases; unmatched bases: 18. Germline assignment: CDR1 MNHEY and CDR2 SMNVEV (reference sequence). The CDR3 is made up of 17 amino acids. CDR3 in amino acids: CASSQGRPGTVNSPLHF. The CDR3, as DNA: TGTGCCAGCAGCCAAGGCCGCCCCGGGACAGTCAACTCACCCCTCCACTTT.

This chain joins TRBV6-4 and TRBJ2-1; 12 bases line up with TRBD2. In germline, CDR1 is MRHNA, CDR2 SNTAGT. V lost 8 bases, J lost 9 bases, and 8 bases stayed unmatched. The CDR3 covers 14 residues. The CDR3 DNA is TGTGCCAGCTCGCTAGCGGGGGGGCTGGGTGAGCAGTTCTTC. It codes for CASSLAGGLGEQFF.

The chain uses TRBV9 and TRBJ2-2; TRBD2 aligns across 10 bases. In germline, CDR1 is SGDLS, CDR2 YYNGEE. The CDR3 covers 15 residues. V lost 7 bases to trimming and J lost 1 base; unmatched junction nucleotides: 4. The CDR3 spells CASRRTSGNTGELFF. The CDR3 region has the DNA TGTGCCAGCCGGCGGACTAGCGGGAACACCGGGGAGCTGTTTTTT.

This clone was counted once. This chain joins TRBV6-1 and TRBJ1-2, with D unclear. Germline V gene sequence: CDR1 MNHNS, CDR2 SASEGT. This CDR3 has 13 residues. Trimming took 1 base from V and 4 from J, leaving 7 bases between them. CDR3 sequence reads: CASSEDRGYGYTF. In DNA, the CDR3 is TGTGCCAGCAGTGAAGACCGGGGCTATGGCTACACCTTC.

This clone came up once. This sequence joins TRBV7-9 and TRBJ2-1; TRBD2 matches 11 bases. The germline V gene encodes CDR1 SEHNR and CDR2 FQNEAQ (reference sequence). This CDR3 spans 14 amino acids. V lost 5 bases to trimming and J lost 7 bases; unmatched junction nucleotides: 4. In nucleotides, the CDR3 is TGTGCCAGCAGCCTTACTAGCGGGAGTAATGAGCAGTTCTTC. Encoded protein: CASSLTSGSNEQFF.

This chain uses TRBV6-5 with TRBJ1-6; TRBD1 matches at 10 bases. The V gene end was trimmed by 7 bases and the J gene end by 5 bases; junction bases not matched to a gene: 5. The CDR3 loop spans 15 amino acids. Germline lookup yields CDR1 MNHEY and CDR2 SVGAGI. DNA of the CDR3: TGTGCCAGCAAGGGGGGGACAGGGGATAATTCACCCCTCCACTTT. Translated, it gives CASKGGTGDNSPLHF.

J is TRBJ2-5 and V is TRBV10-3; TRBD1 might be the D (5 bases). Deletions cut 3 bases from V and 5 bases from J, with 10 bases between. CDR1 is ENHRY and CDR2 is SYGVKD in the germline V gene. The CDR3 extends over 13 amino acids. CDR3: CAISEAGWETQYF. As DNA, the CDR3 is TGTGCCATCAGTGAAGCAGGGTGGGAGACCCAGTACTTC.